This T cell receptor (beta chain) was observed in a study of T cell repertoires in ileal Crohn's disease. Study information: About half received postoperative treatment, about a dozen with thiopurines and around 20 anti-TNF.

V was trimmed by 1 base and J by 5 bases, leaving 5 bases between them. Germline V CDR1 and CDR2: SEHNR, FQNEAQ (reference sequence). This CDR3 region has 12 residues. Study results and caveats: Every patient over 26.8% clonality showed endoscopic recurrence. Clonal expansions were more frequent in active smokers than non-smokers at surgery.

Assay: immunoSEQ multiplex PCR; the TCRdb copy retains only in-frame clones and omits some. The repertoire holds 15,000 to 20,000 clones, with 90% to 95% as singletons. As concerns this clone: Its antigen remains unidentified.

Specimen: ileal tissue. This receptor was taken from an adult with Crohn's disease. This chain connects TRBV7-9 to TRBJ1-1; D is undetermined. CDR3 loop: CASSLVNTEAFF. The CDR3 bases are TGTGCCAGCAGCTTAGTTAATACTGAAGCTTTCTTT.